This section outlines one T cell receptor (beta chain) sequence together with its context. Repertoires were generated with immunoSEQ multiplex PCR, while TCRdb's copy carries only in-frame clones and drops some. This table has some 59,000 clones, over 60% appearing once. These data come from a study of blood T cell repertoires in COVID-19. This TCR came from a man aged 30 to 45 with COVID-19, enrolled during active disease. Source material: peripheral blood.

CDR3 sequence: CASSPPPGGGYYNEQFF. The CDR3 coding sequence is TGTGCCAGCAGCCCACCCCCTGGCGGGGGATACTACAATGAGCAGTTCTTC. The rearrangement links TRBV3-1 (or the pseudogene TRBV3-2) to TRBJ2-1; 7 bases fit TRBD2. Looked up from germline, CDR1 is LGHDT and CDR2 is YNNKEL (reference sequence). This CDR3 is 17 amino acids long. V dropped 4 bases and J dropped 3; count of bases not matched to a gene: 12.